Listed below are T cell receptor beta chains from one sample, sequenced in a study of blood T cell repertoires in COVID-19. Produced via immunoSEQ multiplex PCR; TCRdb's table is partial and in-frame only. The sample yields approximately 300,000 clones, more than 80% seen once. The material sequenced was peripheral blood. These receptor sequences come from a woman aged 25 to 45 with COVID-19, enrolled during active disease. The CDR3 runs from the conserved cysteine through the conserved F or W. The D gene is left open where the match is weak. Size is omitted from some rows. Given values are once, few, many or a class for expanded clones.

>TRBV7-2|.|14|TRBJ1-2|TRBD1
CASSFKGTGAGYTF
>TRBV4-3|.|18|TRBJ2-2|TRBD1
CASSQDSPGQGPSGELFF
>TRBV7-2|.|16|TRBJ2-1|TRBD2
CASSASGTSGYNEQFF
>TRBV6-1|.|17|TRBJ2-3|TRBD2
CASSEGLAGDATDTQYF
>TRBV28|.|16|TRBJ1-3|.
CASSSPVASSGNTIYF
>TRBV6-5|.|13|TRBJ2-1|TRBD2
CASRESGTGEQFF
>TRBV28|.|14|TRBJ1-5|.
CASRMTGNNQPQHF
>TRBV5-8|once|15|TRBJ1-6|.
CASSLGVTLNSPLHF
>TRBV18|.|14|TRBJ2-1|.
CASSPRTDYNEQFF
>TRBV18|once|15|TRBJ2-5|.
CASSQDGGEQETQYF